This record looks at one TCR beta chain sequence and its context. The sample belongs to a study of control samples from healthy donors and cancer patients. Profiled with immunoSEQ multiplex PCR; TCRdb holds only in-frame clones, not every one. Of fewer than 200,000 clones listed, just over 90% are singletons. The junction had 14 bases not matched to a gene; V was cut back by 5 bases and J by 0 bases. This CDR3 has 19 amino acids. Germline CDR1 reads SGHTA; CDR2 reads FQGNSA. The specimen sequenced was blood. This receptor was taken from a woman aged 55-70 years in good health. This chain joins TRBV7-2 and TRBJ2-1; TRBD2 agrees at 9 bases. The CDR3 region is CASSRRGSGGPSSYNEQFF. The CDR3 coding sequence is TGTGCCAGCAGCCGCCGAGGTAGCGGGGGCCCGAGCTCCTACAATGAGCAGTTCTTC.